These 3 T cell receptor beta chains were all obtained from the same sample, sequenced in a study of glioma-infiltrating T cells. Using RNA template, CDR3s of TCR alpha and beta were amplified with iRepertoire arm-PCR. One entry per CDR3 protein results from TCRdb running MiXCR on the multiplex PCR reads. The sample holds under 150,000 distinct CDR3 sequences, 24% seen once. The sample was glioma tissue, nonneoplastic brain tissue, or PBMCs (not recorded which). These receptors were taken from a human donor with low-grade glioma or glioblastoma, undergoing nonglioma brain surgery, or in good health (not recorded which).

This clonotype was detected many times. The chain is built from TRBV20-1 and TRBJ1-1, with D perhaps TRBD1 (5 bases). The CDR3 runs to 11 residues. The germline V gene has CDR1 DFQATT and CDR2 SNEGSKA (reference sequence). Trimming removed 3 bases at V and 7 bases at J, with 9 bases between. The CDR3 reads CSARDTLEAFF. CDR3 DNA: TGCAGTGCTAGGGACACCCTTGAAGCTTTCTTT.

This clonotype was seen repeatedly, ten times or more. The chain uses TRBV6-1 and TRBJ2-3; D is perhaps TRBD1 or TRBD2 (5 bases each). The CDR3 contains 13 residues. Trimming pared 4 bases from V and 5 bases from J, leaving 10 bases between. Per germline, CDR1 MNHNS and CDR2 SASEGT. CDR3 sequence (DNA): TGTGCCAGCAGTGTCGGGGCCGAAGATACGCAGTATTTT. It yields the protein CASSVGAEDTQYF.

On this clonotype: With a much larger clone just one base away, this may be a read error. The gene calls are TRBV7-9 and TRBJ2-3; either TRBD1 or TRBD2 may supply D (6 bases each). This CDR3 comprises 15 residues. Germline values: CDR1 SEHNR, CDR2 FQNEAQ (reference sequence). CDR3 coding DNA: TGTGCCACGGACGGGGGCCCCGCTAGCACAGATACGCAGTGTTTT. As protein: CATDGGPASTDTQCF.